This record looks at one TCR beta chain sequence and its context. Antigen specificity is unknown. These data are taken from a study of CD8+ T cells in alopecia areata. Trimming stripped 5 bases from V and 2 bases from J, with 16 bases between. Germline CDR1 is MNHEY and CDR2 is SMNVEV (reference sequence). The CDR3 consists of 16 residues. It was from PBMCs that CD4+ and CD8+ T cells were sorted. cDNA prepared by RNA extraction and subsequent reverse transcription served as the template for sequencing. Method: immunoSEQ multiplex PCR; TCRdb's copy keeps in-frame clones and lacks some. The sample consists of under 150,000 clones, 40% to 55% of them appearing once. Study findings and constraints: Higher clonality was seen in lesional scalp than in normal scalp, especially in alopecia totalis/universalis.

The receptor comes from a human donor with alopecia areata. This chain joins TRBV27 and TRBJ2-1; no clear D. The source material was NKG2D-low CD8+ T cells sorted from blood. The CDR3, as DNA: TGTGCCAGCAGTAGACCTAATGCTGACCCCTACAATGAGCAGTTCTTC. Its translation: CASSRPNADPYNEQFF.